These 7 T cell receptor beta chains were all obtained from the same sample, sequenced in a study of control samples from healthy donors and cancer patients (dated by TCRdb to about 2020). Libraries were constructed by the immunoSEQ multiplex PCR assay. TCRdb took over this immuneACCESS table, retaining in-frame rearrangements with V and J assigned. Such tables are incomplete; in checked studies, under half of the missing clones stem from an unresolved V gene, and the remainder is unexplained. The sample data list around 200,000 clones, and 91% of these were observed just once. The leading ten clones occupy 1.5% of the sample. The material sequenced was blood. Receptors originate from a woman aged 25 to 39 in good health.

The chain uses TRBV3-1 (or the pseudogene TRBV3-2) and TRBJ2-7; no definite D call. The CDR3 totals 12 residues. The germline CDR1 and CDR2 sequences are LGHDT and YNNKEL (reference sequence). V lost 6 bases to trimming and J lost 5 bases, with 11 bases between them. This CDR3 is CASSKAHHEQYF. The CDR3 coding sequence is TGTGCCAGCAGTAAAGCGCATCACGAGCAGTACTTC.

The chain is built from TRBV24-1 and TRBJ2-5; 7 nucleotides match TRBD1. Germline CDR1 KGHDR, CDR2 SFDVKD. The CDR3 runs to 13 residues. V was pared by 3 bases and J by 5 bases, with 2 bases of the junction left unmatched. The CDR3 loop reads CATSDGTVETQYF. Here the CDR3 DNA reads TGTGCCACCAGTGATGGGACAGTGGAGACCCAGTACTTC.

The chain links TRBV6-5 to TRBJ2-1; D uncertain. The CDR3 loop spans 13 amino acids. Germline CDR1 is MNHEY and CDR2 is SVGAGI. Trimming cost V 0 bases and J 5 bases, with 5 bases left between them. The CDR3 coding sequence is TGTGCCAGCAGTTACTCGTCAGACAATGAGCAGTTCTTC. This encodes CASSYSSDNEQFF.

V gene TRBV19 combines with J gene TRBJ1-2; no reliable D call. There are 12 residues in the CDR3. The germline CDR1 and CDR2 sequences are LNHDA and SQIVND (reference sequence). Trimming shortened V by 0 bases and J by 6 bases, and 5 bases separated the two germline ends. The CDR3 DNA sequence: TGTGCCAGTAGTATAGATCGGCATGGCTACACCTTC. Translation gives CASSIDRHGYTF.

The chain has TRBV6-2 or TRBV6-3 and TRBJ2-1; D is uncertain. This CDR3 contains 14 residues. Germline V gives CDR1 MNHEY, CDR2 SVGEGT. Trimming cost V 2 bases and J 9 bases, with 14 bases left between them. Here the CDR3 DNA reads TGTGCCAGCAGTTACGGAGATGGTGTCGGTGAGCAGTTCTTC. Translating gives CASSYGDGVGEQFF.

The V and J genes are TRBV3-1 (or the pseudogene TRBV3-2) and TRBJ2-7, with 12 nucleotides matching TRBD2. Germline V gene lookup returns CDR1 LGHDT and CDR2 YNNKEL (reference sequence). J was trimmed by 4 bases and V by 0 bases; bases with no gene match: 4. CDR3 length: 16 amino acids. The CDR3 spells CASSQDPTSGGYEQYF. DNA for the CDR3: TGTGCCAGCAGCCAAGATCCGACTAGCGGGGGATACGAGCAGTACTTC.

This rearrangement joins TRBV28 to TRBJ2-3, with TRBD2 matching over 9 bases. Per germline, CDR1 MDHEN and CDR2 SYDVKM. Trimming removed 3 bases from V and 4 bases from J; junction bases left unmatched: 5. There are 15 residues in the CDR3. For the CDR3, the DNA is TGTGCCAGCAGTTTTCTAGCGGGGTTCCCAGATACGCAGTATTTT. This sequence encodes CASSFLAGFPDTQYF.